This TCR beta chain comes out of a study of shared clonotypes between healthy human individuals. Overall study findings and caveats: For naive CD4 cells, 4.5% to 6.5% of clonotypes were shared across a handful of donors.

As for this clone: The antigen is undetermined.

The table came from immunoSEQ multiplex PCR; TCRdb's copy has only in-frame clones and leaves some out. Here the sample spans millions of clones, more than 85% being singletons. The CDR3 sequence is 14 residues long. V was shortened by 0 bases and J by 1 base, with 3 bases between the two germline ends. Per the germline V gene, CDR1 is SGHDN and CDR2 is FVKESK. The receptor comes from a young man in good health. Some clones in this sample may be carry-over from other donors' samples. The specimen was naive CD4+ T cells from PBMCs. Subset here: CD45RA+ positively selected. The rearrangement links TRBV14 to TRBJ2-2, with no clear D. The CDR3 spells CASSQDRNTGELFF. CDR3 sequence (DNA): TGTGCCAGCAGCCAAGATCGGAACACCGGGGAGCTGTTTTTT.